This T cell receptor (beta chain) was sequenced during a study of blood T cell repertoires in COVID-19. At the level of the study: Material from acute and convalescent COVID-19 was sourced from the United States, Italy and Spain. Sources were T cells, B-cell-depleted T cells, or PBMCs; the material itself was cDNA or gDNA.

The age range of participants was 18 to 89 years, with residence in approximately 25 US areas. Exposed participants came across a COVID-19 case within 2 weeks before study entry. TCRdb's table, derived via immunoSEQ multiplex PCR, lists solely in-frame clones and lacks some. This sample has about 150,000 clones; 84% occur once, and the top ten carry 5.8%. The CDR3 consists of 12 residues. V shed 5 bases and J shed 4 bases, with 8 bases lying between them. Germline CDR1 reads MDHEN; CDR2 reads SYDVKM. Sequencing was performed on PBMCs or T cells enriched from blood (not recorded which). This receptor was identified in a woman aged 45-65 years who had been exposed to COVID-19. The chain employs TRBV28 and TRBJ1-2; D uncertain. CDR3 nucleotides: TGTGCCAGCAGTCCAGAATTCTATGGCTACACCTTC. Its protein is CASSPEFYGYTF.